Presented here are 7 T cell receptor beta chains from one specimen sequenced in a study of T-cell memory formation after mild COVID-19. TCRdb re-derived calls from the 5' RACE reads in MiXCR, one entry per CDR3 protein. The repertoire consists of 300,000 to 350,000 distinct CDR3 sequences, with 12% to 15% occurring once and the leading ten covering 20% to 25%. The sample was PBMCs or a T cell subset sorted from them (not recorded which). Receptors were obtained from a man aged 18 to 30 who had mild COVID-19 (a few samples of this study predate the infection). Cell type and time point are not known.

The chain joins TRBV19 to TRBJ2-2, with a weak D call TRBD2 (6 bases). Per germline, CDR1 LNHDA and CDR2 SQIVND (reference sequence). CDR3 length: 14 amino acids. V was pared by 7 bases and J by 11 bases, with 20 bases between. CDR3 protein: CASTPGDLTPELFF. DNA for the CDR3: TGTGCCAGTACTCCGGGAGACCTAACCCCTGAGCTGTTTTTT.

The CDR3 bases are TGTGCCAGCAGCCCCCGGACCGAGAATTCACCCCTCCACTTT. Its translation: CASSPRTENSPLHF. The genes are TRBV9 and TRBJ1-6; D gene ambiguous. Trimming shortened V by 4 bases and J by 7 bases, and 12 bases separated the two germline ends. This CDR3 contains 14 residues. Germline lookup yields CDR1 SGDLS and CDR2 YYNGEE.

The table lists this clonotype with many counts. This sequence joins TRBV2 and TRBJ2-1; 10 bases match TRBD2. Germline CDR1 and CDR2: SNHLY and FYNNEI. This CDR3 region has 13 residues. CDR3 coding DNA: TGTGCAGCTCTAGCGGGGGCCGAGGGTGAGCAGTTCTTC. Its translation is CAALAGAEGEQFF.

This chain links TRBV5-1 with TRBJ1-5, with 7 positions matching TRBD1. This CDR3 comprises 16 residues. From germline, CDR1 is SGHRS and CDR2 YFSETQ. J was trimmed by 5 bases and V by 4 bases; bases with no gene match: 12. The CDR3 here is CASSEFGDDRDQPQHF. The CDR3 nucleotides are TGCGCCAGCAGCGAATTCGGTGATGACAGGGATCAGCCCCAGCATTTT.

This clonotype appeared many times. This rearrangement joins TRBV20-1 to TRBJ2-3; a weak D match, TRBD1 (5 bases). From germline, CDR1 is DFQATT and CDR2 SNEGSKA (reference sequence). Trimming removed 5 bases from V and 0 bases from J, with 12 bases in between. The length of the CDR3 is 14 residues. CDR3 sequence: CSAVEGASTDTQYF. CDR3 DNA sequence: TGCAGTGCTGTAGAAGGGGCGAGCACAGATACGCAGTATTTT.

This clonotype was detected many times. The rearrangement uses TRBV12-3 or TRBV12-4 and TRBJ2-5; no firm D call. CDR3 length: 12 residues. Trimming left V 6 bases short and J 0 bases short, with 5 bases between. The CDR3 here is CASSFHQETQYF. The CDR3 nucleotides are TGTGCCAGCAGCTTCCACCAAGAGACCCAGTACTTC.

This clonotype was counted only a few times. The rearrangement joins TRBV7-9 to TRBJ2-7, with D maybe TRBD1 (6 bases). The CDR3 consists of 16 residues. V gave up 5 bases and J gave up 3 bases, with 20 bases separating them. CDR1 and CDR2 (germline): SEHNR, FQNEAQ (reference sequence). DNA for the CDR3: TGTGCCAGCAGCCCCGGGGAGCTTACAGGGTACTACGAGCAGTACTTC. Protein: CASSPGELTGYYEQYF.